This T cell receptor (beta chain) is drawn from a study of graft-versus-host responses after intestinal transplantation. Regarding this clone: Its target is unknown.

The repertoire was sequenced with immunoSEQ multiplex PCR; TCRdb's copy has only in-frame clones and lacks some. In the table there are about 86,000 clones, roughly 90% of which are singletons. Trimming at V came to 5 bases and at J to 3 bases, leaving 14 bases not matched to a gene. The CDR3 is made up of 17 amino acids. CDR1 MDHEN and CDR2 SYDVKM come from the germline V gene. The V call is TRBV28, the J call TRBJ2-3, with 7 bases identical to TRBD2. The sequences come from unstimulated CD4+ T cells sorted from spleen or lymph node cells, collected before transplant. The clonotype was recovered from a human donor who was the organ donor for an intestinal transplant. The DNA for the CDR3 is TGTGCCAGCAGTCCCATGGGGGAGGGCCTTCTGACAGATACGCAGTATTTT. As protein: CASSPMGEGLLTDTQYF.